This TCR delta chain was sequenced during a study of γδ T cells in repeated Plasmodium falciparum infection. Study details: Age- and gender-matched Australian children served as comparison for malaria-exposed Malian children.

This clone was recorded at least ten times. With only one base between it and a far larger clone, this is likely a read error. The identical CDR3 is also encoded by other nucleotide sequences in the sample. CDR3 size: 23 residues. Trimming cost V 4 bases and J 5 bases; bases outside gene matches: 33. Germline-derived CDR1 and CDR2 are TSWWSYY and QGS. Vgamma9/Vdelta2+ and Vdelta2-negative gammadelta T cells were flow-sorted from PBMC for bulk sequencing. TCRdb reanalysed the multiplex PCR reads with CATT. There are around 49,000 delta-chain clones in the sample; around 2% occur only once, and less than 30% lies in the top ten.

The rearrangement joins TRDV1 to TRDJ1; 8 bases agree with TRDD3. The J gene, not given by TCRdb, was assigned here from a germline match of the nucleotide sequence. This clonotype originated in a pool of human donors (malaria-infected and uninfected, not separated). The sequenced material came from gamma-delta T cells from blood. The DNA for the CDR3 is TGTGCTCTTGGGGTTCCGTCTATTCCCTTCCACAGCACTGGGGGGCGAGCCCAGGATAAACTCATCTTT. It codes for CALGVPSIPFHSTGGRAQDKLIF.